This T cell receptor (beta chain) was observed in a study of blood T cell repertoires in COVID-19. Study-wide context: Samples of COVID-19 (acute and convalescent) were obtained from the United States, Italy and Spain. The cDNA or gDNA used as material had been derived from T cells, B-cell-depleted T cells, or PBMCs.

CDR1 GTSNPN and CDR2 SVGIG come from the germline V gene (reference sequence). The CDR3 contains 14 residues. Between the trimmed V and J ends, which lost 0 bases and 4 bases, there was a span of 9 bases. Patients in Seattle were enrolled during active infection, then followed longitudinally. In the source study's methods: Reference gene primer amplification gave nucleated cell count estimates. The protocol was immunoSEQ multiplex PCR, while the TCRdb copy is restricted to in-frame clones and leaves out a portion. D and trimming were read from the DNA, whereas the V and J calls and clone size are those reported in that table. The sample lists 300,000 to 400,000 clones, around 86% occurring once.

The receptor comes from a woman aged 50 to 65 with COVID-19, enrolled during active disease. Sequencing was performed on peripheral blood. The rearrangement joins TRBV30 to TRBJ1-4; D gene uncertain. The CDR3 region is CAWSVRVDNEKLFF. The CDR3 bases are TGTGCCTGGAGTGTCCGCGTAGATAATGAAAAACTGTTTTTT.